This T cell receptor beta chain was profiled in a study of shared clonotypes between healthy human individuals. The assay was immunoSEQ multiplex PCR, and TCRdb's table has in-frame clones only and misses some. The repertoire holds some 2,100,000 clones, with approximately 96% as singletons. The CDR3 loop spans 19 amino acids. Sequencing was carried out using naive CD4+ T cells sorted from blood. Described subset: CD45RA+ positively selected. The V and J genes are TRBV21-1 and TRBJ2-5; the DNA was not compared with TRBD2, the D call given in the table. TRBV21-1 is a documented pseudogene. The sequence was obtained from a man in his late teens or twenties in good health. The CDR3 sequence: CASSTPQLAGGDEGKTQYF. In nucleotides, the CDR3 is TGTGCCAGCAGCACCCCCCAGCTAGCGGGAGGTGATGAGGGGAAGACCCAGTACTTC.